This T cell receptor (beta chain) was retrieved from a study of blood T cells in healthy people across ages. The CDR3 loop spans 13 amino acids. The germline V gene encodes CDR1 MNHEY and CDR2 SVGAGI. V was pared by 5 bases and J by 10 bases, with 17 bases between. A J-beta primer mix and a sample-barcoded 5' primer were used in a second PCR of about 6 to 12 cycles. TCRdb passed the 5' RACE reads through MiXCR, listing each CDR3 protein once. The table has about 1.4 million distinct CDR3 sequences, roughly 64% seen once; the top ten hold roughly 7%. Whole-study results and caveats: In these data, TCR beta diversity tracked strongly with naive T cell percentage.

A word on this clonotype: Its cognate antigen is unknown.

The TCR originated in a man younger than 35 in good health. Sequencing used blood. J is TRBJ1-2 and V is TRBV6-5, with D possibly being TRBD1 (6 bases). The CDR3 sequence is CASSRGRGSDYTF. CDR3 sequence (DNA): TGTGCCAGCAGTCGGGGTAGGGGGTCGGACTACACCTTC.